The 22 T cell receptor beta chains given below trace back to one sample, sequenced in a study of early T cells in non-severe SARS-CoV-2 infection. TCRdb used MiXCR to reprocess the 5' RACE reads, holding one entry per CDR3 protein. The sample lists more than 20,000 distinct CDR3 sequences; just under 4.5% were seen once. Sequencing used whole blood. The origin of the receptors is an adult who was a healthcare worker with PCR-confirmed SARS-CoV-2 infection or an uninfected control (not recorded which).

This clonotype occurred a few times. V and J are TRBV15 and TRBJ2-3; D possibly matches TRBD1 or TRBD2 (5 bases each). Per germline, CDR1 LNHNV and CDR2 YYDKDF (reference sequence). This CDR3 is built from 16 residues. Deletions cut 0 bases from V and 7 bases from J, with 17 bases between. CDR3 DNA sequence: TGTGCCACCAGCAGAGACCGGGATCCAGGGTTGAATACGCAGTATTTT. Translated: CATSRDRDPGLNTQYF.

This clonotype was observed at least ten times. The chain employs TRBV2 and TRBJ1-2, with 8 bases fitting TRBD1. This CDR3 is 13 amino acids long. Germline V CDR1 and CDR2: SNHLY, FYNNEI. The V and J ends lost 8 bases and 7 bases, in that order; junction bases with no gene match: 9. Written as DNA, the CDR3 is TGTGCCAGCCGCGGGACCGGGACAGGTGGCTACACCTTC. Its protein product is CASRGTGTGGYTF.

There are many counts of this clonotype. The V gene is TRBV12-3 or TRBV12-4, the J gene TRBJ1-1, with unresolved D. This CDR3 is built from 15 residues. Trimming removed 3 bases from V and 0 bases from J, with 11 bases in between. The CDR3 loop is CASSFHATMNTEAFF. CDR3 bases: TGTGCCAGCAGTTTCCACGCGACCATGAACACTGAAGCTTTCTTT.

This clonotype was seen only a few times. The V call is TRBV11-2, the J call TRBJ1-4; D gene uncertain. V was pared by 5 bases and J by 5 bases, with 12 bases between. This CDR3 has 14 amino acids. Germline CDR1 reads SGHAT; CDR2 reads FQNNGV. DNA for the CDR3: TGTGCCAGCAGCCCCCCCCCTGCGAATGAAAAACTGTTTTTT. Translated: CASSPPPANEKLFF.

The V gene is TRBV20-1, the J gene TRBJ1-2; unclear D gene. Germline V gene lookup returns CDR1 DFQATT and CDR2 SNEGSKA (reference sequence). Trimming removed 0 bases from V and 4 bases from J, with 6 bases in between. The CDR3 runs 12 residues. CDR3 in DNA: TGCAGTGCTAGAGAGGCGGGCTATGGCTACACCTTC. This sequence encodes CSAREAGYGYTF.

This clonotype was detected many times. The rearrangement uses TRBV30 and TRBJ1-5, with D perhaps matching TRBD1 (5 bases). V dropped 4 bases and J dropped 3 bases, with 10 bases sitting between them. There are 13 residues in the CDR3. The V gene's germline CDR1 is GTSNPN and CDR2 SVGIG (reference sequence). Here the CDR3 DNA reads TGTGCCTGGACAGGGACGTTCAATCAGCCCCAGCATTTT. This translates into CAWTGTFNQPQHF.

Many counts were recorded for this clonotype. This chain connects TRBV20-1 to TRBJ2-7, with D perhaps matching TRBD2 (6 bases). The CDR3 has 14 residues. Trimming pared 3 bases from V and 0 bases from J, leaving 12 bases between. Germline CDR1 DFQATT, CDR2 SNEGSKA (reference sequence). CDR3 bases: TGCAGTGCTAGGGGGGGTGGCGGCTCCTACGAGCAGTACTTC. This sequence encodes CSARGGGGSYEQYF.

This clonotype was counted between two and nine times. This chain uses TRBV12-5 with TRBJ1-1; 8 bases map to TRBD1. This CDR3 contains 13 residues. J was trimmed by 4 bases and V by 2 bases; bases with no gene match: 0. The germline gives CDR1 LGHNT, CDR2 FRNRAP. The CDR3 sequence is CASGLTGGTEAFF. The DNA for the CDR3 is TGTGCTAGTGGTTTGACAGGGGGCACTGAAGCTTTCTTT.

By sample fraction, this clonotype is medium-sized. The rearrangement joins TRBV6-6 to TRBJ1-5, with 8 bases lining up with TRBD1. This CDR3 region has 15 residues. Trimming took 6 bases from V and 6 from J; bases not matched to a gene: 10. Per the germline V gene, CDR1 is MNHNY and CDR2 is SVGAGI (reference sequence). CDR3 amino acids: CASSQGQGSIQPQHF. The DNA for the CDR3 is TGTGCCAGCAGCCAAGGACAGGGATCGATTCAGCCCCAGCATTTT.

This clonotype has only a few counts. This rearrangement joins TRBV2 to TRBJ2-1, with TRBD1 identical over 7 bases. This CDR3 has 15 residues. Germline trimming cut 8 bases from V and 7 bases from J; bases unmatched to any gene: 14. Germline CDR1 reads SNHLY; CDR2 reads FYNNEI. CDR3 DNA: TGTGCCAGCTGCCAGGAAGTGGACAGGCTGAATGAGCAGTTCTTC. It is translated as CASCQEVDRLNEQFF.

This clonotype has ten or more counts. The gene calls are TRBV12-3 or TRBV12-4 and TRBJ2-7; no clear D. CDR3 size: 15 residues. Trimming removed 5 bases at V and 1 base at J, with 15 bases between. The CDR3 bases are TGTGCCAGCAGTCCGACTGCGAGTACTTCCTACGAGCAGTACTTC. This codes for CASSPTASTSYEQYF.

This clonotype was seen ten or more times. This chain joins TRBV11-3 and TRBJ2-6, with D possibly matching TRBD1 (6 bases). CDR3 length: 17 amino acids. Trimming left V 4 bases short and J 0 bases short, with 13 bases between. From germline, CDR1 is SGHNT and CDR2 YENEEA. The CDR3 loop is CASSSDRSLSGANVLTF. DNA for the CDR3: TGTGCCAGCAGCTCCGACAGGAGCCTCTCTGGGGCCAACGTCCTGACTTTC.

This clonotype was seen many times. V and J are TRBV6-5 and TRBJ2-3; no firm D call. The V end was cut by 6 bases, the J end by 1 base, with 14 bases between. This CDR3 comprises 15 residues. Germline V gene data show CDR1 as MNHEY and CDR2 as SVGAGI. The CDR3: CASSRRNSGTDTQYF. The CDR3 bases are TGTGCCAGCAGCCGACGGAACAGCGGCACAGATACGCAGTATTTT.

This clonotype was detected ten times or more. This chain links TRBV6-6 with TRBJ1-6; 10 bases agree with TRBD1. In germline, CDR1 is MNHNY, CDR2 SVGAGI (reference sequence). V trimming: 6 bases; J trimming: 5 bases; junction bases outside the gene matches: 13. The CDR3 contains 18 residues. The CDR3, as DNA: TGTGCCAGCAGGGGCCGGGACAGGGGCCTGAGTCATAATTCACCCCTCCACTTT. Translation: CASRGRDRGLSHNSPLHF.

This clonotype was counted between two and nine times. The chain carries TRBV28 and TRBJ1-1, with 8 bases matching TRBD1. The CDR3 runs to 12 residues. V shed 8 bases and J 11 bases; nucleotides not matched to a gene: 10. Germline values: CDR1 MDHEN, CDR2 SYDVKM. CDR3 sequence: CASSLDRAHAFF. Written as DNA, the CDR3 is TGTGCCAGCTCCCTGGACAGGGCTCATGCTTTCTTT.

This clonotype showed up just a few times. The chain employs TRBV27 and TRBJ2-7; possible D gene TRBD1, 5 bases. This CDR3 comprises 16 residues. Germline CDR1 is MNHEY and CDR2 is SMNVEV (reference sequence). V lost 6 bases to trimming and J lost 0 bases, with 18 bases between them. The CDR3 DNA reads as TGTGCCAGCAGCGCTTCGGTAGGAAGGGGCTCCTACGAGCAGTACTTC. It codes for CASSASVGRGSYEQYF.

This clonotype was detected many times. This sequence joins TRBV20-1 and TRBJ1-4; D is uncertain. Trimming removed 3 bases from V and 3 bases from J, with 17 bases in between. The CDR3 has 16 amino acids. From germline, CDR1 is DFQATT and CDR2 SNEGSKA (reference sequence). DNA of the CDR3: TGCAGTGCTAGTGCCACGTCAACGGGAGCTAATGAAAAACTGTTTTTT. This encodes CSASATSTGANEKLFF.

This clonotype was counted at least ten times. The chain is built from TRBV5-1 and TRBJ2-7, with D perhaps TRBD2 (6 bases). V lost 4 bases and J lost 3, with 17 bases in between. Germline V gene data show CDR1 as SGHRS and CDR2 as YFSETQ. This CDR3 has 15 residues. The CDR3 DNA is TGCGCCAGCAGCCCCAACCCGGAGGGAGGCTACGAGCAGTACTTC. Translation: CASSPNPEGGYEQYF.

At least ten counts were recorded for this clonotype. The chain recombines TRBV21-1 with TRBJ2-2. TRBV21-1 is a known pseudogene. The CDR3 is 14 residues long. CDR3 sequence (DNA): TGTGCCAGCAGCGTCCGGATGGGGACCGGGGAGCTGTTTTTT. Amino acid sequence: CASSVRMGTGELFF.

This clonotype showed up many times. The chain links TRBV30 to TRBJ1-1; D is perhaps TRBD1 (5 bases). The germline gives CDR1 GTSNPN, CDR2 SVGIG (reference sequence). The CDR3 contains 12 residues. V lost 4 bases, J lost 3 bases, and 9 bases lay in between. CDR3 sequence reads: CAWTGGDTEAFF. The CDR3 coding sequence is TGTGCCTGGACAGGAGGGGACACTGAAGCTTTCTTT. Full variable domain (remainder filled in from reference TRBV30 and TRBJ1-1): SQTIHQWPATLVQPVGSPLSLECTVEGTSNPNLYWYRQAAGRGLQLLFYSVGIGQISSEVPQNLSASRPQDRQFILSSKKLLLSDSGFYLCAWTGGDTEAFFGQGTRLTVV.

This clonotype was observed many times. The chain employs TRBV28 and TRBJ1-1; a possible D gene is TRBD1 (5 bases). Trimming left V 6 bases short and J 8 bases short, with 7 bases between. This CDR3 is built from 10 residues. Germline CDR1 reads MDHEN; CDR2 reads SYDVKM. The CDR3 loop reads CASSNREAFF. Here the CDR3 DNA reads TGTGCCAGCAGCAACAGGGAAGCTTTCTTT.

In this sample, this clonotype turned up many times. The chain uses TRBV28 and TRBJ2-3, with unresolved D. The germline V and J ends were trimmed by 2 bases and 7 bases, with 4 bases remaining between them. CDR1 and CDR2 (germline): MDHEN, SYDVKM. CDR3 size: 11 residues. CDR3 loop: CASSLTNTQYF. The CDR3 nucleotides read TGTGCCAGCAGTTTAACGAATACGCAGTATTTT.